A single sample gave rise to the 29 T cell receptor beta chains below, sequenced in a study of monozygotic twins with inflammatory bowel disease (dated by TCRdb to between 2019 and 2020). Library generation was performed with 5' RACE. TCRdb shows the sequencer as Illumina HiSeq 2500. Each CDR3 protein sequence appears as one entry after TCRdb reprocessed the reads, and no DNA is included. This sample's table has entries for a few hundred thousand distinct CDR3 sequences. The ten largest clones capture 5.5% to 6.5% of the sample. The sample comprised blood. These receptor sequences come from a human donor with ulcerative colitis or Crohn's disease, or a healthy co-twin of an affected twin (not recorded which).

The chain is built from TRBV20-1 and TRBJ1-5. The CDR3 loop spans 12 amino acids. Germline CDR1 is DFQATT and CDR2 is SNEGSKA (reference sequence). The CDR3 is CSARDSGQPQHF.

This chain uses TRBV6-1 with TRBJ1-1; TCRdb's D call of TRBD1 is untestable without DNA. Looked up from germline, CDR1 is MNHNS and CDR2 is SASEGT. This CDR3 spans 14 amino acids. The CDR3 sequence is CASGTGQTNTEAFF.

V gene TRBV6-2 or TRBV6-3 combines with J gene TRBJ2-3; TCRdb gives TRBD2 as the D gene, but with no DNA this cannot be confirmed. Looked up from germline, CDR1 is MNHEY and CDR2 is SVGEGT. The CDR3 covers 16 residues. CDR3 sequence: CASSNPGLAATDTQYF.

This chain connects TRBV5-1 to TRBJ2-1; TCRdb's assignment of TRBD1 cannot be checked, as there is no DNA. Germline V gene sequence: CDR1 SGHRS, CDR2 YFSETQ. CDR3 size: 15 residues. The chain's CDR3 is CASSLVAGDYNEQFF. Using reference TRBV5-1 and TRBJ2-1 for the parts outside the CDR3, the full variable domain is KAGVTQTPRYLIKTRGQQVTLSCSPISGHRSVSWYQQTPGQGLQFLFEYFSETQRNKGNFPGRFSGRQFSNSRSEMNVSTLELGDSALYLCASSLVAGDYNEQFFGPGTRLTVL.

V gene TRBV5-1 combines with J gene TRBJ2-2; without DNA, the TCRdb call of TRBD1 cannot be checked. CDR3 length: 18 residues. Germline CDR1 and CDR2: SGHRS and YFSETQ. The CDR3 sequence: CASSRSPGPLANTGELFF. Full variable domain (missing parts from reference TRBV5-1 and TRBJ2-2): KAGVTQTPRYLIKTRGQQVTLSCSPISGHRSVSWYQQTPGQGLQFLFEYFSETQRNKGNFPGRFSGRQFSNSRSEMNVSTLELGDSALYLCASSRSPGPLANTGELFFGEGSRLTVL.

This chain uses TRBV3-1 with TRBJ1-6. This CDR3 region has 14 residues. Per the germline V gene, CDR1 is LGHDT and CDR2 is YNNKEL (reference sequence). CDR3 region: CASSQRTENSPLHF.

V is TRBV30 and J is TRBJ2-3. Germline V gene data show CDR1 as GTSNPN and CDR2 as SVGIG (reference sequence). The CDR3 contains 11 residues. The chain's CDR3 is CAWENTDTQYF.

CDR3 sequence reads: CASSPYRGGDYGYTF. This chain links TRBV5-1 with TRBJ1-2; TCRdb's assignment of TRBD1 cannot be checked, as there is no DNA. The CDR3 consists of 15 residues. Germline lookup yields CDR1 SGHRS and CDR2 YFSETQ.

CDR3 amino acids: CASRQGTSWTF. This chain connects TRBV7-9 to TRBJ1-2; TCRdb's D call of TRBD1 is untestable without DNA. Germline-derived CDR1 and CDR2 are SEHNR and FQNEAQ (reference sequence). There are 11 residues in the CDR3.

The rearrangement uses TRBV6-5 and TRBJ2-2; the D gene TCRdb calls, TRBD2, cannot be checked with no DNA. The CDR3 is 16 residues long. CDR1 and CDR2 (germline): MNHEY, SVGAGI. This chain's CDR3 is CASSYVAGGQTGELFF.

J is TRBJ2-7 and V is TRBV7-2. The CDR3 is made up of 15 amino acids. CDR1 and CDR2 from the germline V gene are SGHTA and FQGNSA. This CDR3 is CASSLVGRDSYEQYF.

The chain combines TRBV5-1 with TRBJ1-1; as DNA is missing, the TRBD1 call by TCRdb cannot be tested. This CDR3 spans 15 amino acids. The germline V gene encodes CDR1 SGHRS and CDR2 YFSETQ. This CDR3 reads CASSKLGGRDTEAFF.

This CDR3 reads CASSYSGDRGNYGYTF. The chain joins TRBV6-5 to TRBJ1-2; absent DNA, TCRdb's TRBD1 call cannot be checked. The germline V gene encodes CDR1 MNHEY and CDR2 SVGAGI. The CDR3 is made up of 16 amino acids.

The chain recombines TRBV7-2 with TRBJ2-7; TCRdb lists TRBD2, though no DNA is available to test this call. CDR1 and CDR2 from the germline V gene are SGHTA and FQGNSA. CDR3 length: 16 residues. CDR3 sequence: CASSLDGTSGIYEQYF.

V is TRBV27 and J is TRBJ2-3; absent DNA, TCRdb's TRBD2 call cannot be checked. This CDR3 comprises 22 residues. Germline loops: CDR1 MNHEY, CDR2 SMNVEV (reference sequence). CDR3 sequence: CASSSRLAGGPIPTHRTDTQYF.

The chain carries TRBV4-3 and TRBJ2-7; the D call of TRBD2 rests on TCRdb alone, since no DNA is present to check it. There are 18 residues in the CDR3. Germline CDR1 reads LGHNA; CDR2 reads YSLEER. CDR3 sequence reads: CASSQARGLAGPSYEQYF.

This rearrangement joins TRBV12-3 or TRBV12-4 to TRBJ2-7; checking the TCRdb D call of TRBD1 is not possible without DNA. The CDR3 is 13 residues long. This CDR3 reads CASSLAPGLEQYF.

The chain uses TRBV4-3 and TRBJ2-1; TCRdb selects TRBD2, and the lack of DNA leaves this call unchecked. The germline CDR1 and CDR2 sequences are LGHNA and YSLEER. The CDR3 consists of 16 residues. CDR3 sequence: CASSQEWLAGYNEQFF.

The chain's CDR3 is CAISELSRGSTDTQYF. The V call is TRBV10-3, the J call TRBJ2-3; TCRdb gives TRBD1 as the D gene, but with no DNA this cannot be confirmed. The CDR3 is made up of 16 amino acids. Germline V CDR1 and CDR2: ENHRY, SYGVKD.

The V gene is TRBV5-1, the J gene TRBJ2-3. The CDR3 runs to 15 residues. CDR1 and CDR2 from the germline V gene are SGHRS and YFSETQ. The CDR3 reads CASSLAFGSTDTQYF.

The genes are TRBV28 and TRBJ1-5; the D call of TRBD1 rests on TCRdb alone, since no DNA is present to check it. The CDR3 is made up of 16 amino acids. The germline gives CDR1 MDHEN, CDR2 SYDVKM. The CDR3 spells CASSLRRGLGAQPQHF.

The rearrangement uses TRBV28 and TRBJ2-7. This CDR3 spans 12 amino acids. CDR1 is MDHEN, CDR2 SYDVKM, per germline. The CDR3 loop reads CASSSQVYEQYF.

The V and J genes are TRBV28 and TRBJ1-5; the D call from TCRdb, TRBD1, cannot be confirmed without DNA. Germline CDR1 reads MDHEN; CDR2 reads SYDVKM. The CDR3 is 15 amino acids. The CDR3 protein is CSSRETGVGNQPQHF.

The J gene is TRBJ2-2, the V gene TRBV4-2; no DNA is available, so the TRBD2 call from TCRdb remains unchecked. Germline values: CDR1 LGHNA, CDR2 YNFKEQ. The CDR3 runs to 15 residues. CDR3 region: CASRTGLANTGELFF.

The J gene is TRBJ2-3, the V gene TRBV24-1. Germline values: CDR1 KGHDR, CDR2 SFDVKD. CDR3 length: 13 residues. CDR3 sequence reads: CATSRQPGDTQYF.

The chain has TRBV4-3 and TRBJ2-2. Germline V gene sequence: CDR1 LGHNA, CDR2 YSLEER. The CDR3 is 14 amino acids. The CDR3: CASSQVTSPGELFF.

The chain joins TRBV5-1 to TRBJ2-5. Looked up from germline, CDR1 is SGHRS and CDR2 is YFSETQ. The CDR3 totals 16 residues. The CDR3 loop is CASSLVANLAQETQYF.

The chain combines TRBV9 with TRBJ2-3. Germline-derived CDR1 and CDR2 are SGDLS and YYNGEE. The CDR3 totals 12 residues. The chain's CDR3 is CASSVGADTQYF.

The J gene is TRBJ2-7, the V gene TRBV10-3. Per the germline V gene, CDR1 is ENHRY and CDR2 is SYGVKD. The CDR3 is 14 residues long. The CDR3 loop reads CAINRGSGSYEQYF.